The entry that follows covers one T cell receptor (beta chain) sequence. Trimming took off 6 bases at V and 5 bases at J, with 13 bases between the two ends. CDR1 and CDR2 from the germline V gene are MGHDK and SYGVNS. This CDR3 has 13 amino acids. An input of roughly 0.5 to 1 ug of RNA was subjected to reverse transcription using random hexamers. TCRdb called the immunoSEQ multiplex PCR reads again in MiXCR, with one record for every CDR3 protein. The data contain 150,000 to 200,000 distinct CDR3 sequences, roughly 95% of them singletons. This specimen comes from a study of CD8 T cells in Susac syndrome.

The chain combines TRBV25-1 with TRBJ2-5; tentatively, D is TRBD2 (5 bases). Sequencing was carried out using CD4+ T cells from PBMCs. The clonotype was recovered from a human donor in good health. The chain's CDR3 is CASRIRTGETQYF. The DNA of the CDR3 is TGTGCCAGCAGAATTAGAACGGGGGAGACCCAGTACTTC.